Sequencing of this T cell receptor beta chain was carried out in a study of primary melanoma T cells and metastatic recurrence. Patients with resected primary melanoma were considered at risk of metastatic recurrence. This CDR3 contains 17 residues. Germline CDR1 and CDR2: SGHNT and YENEEA. V was pared by 5 bases and J by 5 bases, with 19 bases between. Here immunoSEQ multiplex PCR was the method, and the copy in TCRdb shows in-frame clones only, minus some. The sample shows more than 1,200 clones, approximately 86% of them seen only once. Material for sequencing was melanoma tumor tissue. The chain links TRBV11-3 to TRBJ2-6; D is ambiguous. The TCR originated in a human donor with melanoma. In DNA, the CDR3 is TGTGCCAGCAGCGAAGGACGGCTTCATGAGTGGGCCAACGTCCTGACTTTC. Amino acids: CASSEGRLHEWANVLTF.